There are many counts of the clone carrying this T cell receptor beta chain. The sequenced template was RNA, covering the TCR beta CDR3 region. Second-round multiplex PCR came after a first-round RT-PCR that employed HTBI primers. TCRdb passed the multiplex PCR reads through MiXCR, listing each CDR3 protein once. The sample records more than 300,000 distinct CDR3 sequences, about 18% being singletons. CDR3 length: 12 residues. Trimming cost V 9 bases and J 0 bases, with 9 bases left between them. In germline, CDR1 is MNHNS, CDR2 SASEGT. This sample is drawn from a study of Graves' ophthalmopathy and Graves' hyperthyroidism. Ophthalmopathy not arising within 18 months of follow-up defined hyperthyroidism as stable. No donor had other autoimmune disease, uncontrolled infection, pregnancy or lactation. The PBMCs originated from approximately 10 ml of fresh peripheral blood.

The chain links TRBV6-1 to TRBJ2-7; D uncertain. What was sequenced was peripheral blood. The receptor comes from an adult woman with stable Graves' hyperthyroidism. In DNA, the CDR3 is TGTGCCAGTACGAATAGCTCCTACGAGCAGTACTTC. Translated, it gives CASTNSSYEQYF.